This T cell receptor (beta chain) comes out of a study of cytomegalovirus exposure and HLA in healthy donors. In germline, CDR1 is LGHNA, CDR2 YSLEER. The CDR3 consists of 17 residues. After removal of 0 bases from V and 5 bases from J, the junction contained 8 bases not matched to a gene. PCR was performed using 60 Vbeta and 13 Jbeta primers. Assay used: immunoSEQ multiplex PCR; TCRdb lists only in-frame clones, some missing. The table lists about 160,000 clones, 60% to 85% of them singletons. The specimen was PBMCs. The chain carries TRBV4-3 and TRBJ2-2; the match to TRBD1 covers 8 bases. This TCR came from a man between 35 and 55 years old in good health and CMV-seropositive. CDR3 amino acids: CASSQEDRVKGTGELFF. The CDR3 coding sequence is TGCGCCAGCAGCCAAGAGGACAGGGTCAAAGGTACCGGGGAGCTGTTTTTT.